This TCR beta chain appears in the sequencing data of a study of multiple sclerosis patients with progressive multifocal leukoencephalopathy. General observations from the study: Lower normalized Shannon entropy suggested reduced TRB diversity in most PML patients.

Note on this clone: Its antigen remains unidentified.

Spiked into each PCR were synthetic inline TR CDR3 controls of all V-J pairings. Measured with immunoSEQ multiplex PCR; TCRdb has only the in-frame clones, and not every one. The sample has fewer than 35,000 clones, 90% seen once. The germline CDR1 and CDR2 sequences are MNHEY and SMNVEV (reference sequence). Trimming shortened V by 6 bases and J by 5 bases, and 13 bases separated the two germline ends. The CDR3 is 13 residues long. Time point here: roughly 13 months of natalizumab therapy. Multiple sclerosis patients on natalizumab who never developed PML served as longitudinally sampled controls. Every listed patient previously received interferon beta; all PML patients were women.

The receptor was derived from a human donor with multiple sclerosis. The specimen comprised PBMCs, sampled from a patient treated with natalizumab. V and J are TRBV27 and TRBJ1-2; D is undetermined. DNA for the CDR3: TGTGCCAGCAGCCCATCGACGGATTATGGCTACACCTTC. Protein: CASSPSTDYGYTF.